The 27 T cell receptor beta chains below all came from one sample that was sequenced in a study of CD8 T cells in ankylosing spondylitis. Study results and caveats: There was a TCR beta motif, made of several highly homologous variants, that appeared characteristic of ankylosing spondylitis blood.

These receptors have no identified antigens. TCRdb reprocessed the 5' RACE reads via MiXCR and lists one record per CDR3 protein. The repertoire holds about 750,000 distinct CDR3 sequences, under 20% seen once, with around 20% in the top ten. The specimen was blood, either unsorted or a sorted T cell fraction (not recorded which). The receptors were gathered from a male donor with ankylosing spondylitis.

This clonotype was counted between two and nine times. The rearrangement links TRBV4-3 to TRBJ2-6, with 7 bases lining up with TRBD1. J lost 0 bases, V lost 4 bases, and 9 bases had no gene match. Per germline, CDR1 LGHNA and CDR2 YSLEER. CDR3 size: 18 residues. CDR3 residues: CASSLGQDHPSGANVLTF. CDR3 bases: TGCGCCAGCAGCCTCGGACAGGACCATCCCTCTGGGGCCAACGTCCTGACTTTC.

The chain recombines TRBV7-9 with TRBJ2-2; no definite D call. Germline V CDR1 and CDR2: SEHNR, FQNEAQ (reference sequence). The V end was cut by 2 bases, the J end by 1 base, with 8 bases between. CDR3 length: 15 residues. The CDR3 DNA sequence: TGTGCCAGCAGCTTATTCAGAAAGAACACCGGGGAGCTGTTTTTT. It is translated as CASSLFRKNTGELFF.

In its sample, this clonotype was seen many times. This chain joins TRBV7-2 and TRBJ1-5, with D possibly TRBD1 on 5 matching bases. The CDR3 runs 16 residues. In germline, CDR1 is SGHTA, CDR2 FQGNSA. Trimming removed 2 bases from V and 1 base from J, with 12 bases in between. CDR3 amino acids: CASSLYGGTSNQPQHF. Here the CDR3 DNA reads TGTGCCAGCAGCTTATATGGGGGGACGAGCAATCAGCCCCAGCATTTT.

This chain connects TRBV20-1 to TRBJ2-5; 11 bases align to TRBD1. Unmatched junction bases numbered 9, after V lost 6 bases and J lost 0 bases. CDR1 and CDR2 (germline): DFQATT, SNEGSKA (reference sequence). This CDR3 spans 16 amino acids. This CDR3 is CSAQRSGQGDQETQYF. The DNA for the CDR3 is TGCAGTGCCCAGAGGTCGGGACAGGGGGACCAAGAGACCCAGTACTTC.

This clonotype was detected only a few times. The chain is built from TRBV9 and TRBJ2-1; D is perhaps TRBD2 (6 bases). The CDR3 runs 14 residues. The germline gives CDR1 SGDLS, CDR2 YYNGEE. Trimming took off 3 bases at V and 6 bases at J, with 13 bases between the two ends. CDR3 coding DNA: TGTGCCAGCAGCGCCTTTAGCGGCGGCAATGAGCAGTTCTTC. As protein: CASSAFSGGNEQFF.

This clonotype showed up just a few times. The genes are TRBV14 and TRBJ2-7; D unresolved. The CDR3 is 13 residues long. Trimming removed 4 bases from V and 3 bases from J, with 10 bases in between. Germline-derived CDR1 and CDR2 are SGHDN and FVKESK. The CDR3 sequence: CASSPTTDYEQYF. DNA of the CDR3: TGTGCCAGCAGCCCGACGACCGACTACGAGCAGTACTTC.

This clonotype was seen at least ten times. This rearrangement joins TRBV29-1 to TRBJ2-2; 14 nucleotides agree with TRBD2. The germline V gene has CDR1 SQVTM and CDR2 ANQGSEA. The CDR3 has 16 amino acids. The V and J ends lost 7 bases and 5 bases, in that order; junction bases with no gene match: 9. The CDR3 here is CSALSGTSGGTGELFF. The DNA for the CDR3 is TGCAGCGCCCTATCTGGGACTAGCGGGGGAACCGGGGAGCTGTTTTTT.

The chain is built from TRBV7-7 and TRBJ2-5; 8 nucleotides match TRBD2. With 0 bases clipped from V and 0 bases from J, the junction kept 6 bases outside the gene matches. The CDR3 is 17 residues long. Germline V gene data show CDR1 as SSHAT and CDR2 as FNYEAQ (reference sequence). CDR3 amino acids: CASSLARSGGHQETQYF. In nucleotides, the CDR3 is TGTGCCAGCAGCTTAGCGCGGAGCGGGGGACACCAAGAGACCCAGTACTTC.

This chain uses TRBV7-9 with TRBJ1-4; D is ambiguous. CDR3 length: 13 residues. Trimming took off 5 bases at V and 7 bases at J, with 11 bases between the two ends. Germline-derived CDR1 and CDR2 are SEHNR and FQNEAQ (reference sequence). CDR3 region: CASSPAQREKLFF. CDR3 DNA sequence: TGTGCCAGCAGCCCGGCTCAGCGTGAAAAACTGTTTTTT.

V usage is TRBV28 and J usage is TRBJ1-1; TRBD1 is a possible D gene (6 bases). The germline V gene encodes CDR1 MDHEN and CDR2 SYDVKM. Trimming took 6 bases from V and 3 from J, leaving 11 bases between them. The CDR3 contains 13 residues. The CDR3: CASRTGMDTEAFF. DNA of the CDR3: TGTGCCAGCAGAACAGGGATGGACACTGAAGCTTTCTTT. The full variable domain, completed using reference TRBV28 and TRBJ1-1, is DVKVTQSSRYLVKRTGEKVFLECVQDMDHENMFWYRQDPGLGLRLIYFSYDVKMKEKGDIPEGYSVSREKKERFSLILESASTNQTSMYLCASRTGMDTEAFFGQGTRLTVV.

The rearrangement uses TRBV27 and TRBJ2-1; the D gene is possibly TRBD1 (5 bases). There are 14 residues in the CDR3. Trimming stripped 2 bases from V and 6 bases from J, with 11 bases between. Germline CDR1 MNHEY, CDR2 SMNVEV (reference sequence). The CDR3 loop reads CASSLQGASNEQFF. The CDR3, as DNA: TGTGCCAGCAGTTTACAAGGGGCTAGCAATGAGCAGTTCTTC.

This clonotype was detected ten times or more. V is TRBV5-5 and J is TRBJ1-5; D gene ambiguous. In germline, CDR1 is SGHKS, CDR2 YYEKEE (reference sequence). The CDR3 loop spans 15 amino acids. Deletions cut 4 bases from V and 3 bases from J, with 14 bases between. The CDR3 nucleotides read TGTGCCAGCAGCCCGGACGGGATGTCCAATCAGCCCCAGCATTTT. Encoded protein: CASSPDGMSNQPQHF.

The CDR3 protein is CASSSGTSGYGELFF. The CDR3 DNA reads TGCGCCAGCAGCTCAGGGACTAGCGGGTACGGGGAGCTGTTTTTT. The chain uses TRBV5-1 and TRBJ2-2; 12 bases line up with TRBD2. This CDR3 is built from 15 residues. Trimming at V came to 3 bases and at J to 7 bases, leaving 4 bases not matched to a gene. In germline, CDR1 is SGHRS, CDR2 YFSETQ.

In this sample, this clonotype turned up many times. CDR3 DNA sequence: TGCGCCAGCAGCTCCCTTAGCGGGGGGGCAGCAGATACGCAGTATTTT. This translates into CASSSLSGGAADTQYF. This rearrangement joins TRBV5-1 to TRBJ2-3, with TRBD2 matching 11 bases. Losses at the gene ends were 3 bases for V and 4 bases for J; bases not matched to a gene: 7. Germline CDR1 SGHRS, CDR2 YFSETQ. The CDR3 totals 16 residues.

The chain recombines TRBV2 with TRBJ2-7; D ambiguous. Per the germline V gene, CDR1 is SNHLY and CDR2 is FYNNEI. V was pared by 6 bases and J by 6 bases, with 18 bases between. This CDR3 is built from 14 residues. The CDR3 sequence: CASSLGSTLIEQYF. DNA for the CDR3: TGTGCCAGCAGCCTCGGGTCCACCCTCATCGAGCAGTACTTC.

This clonotype came up a few times. The genes are TRBV5-5 and TRBJ2-5, with D unresolved. Germline V gene sequence: CDR1 SGHKS, CDR2 YYEKEE (reference sequence). The CDR3 consists of 11 residues. Between the trimmed V and J ends, which lost 3 bases and 4 bases, there was a span of 4 bases. CDR3 protein: CASSSVETQYF. DNA for the CDR3: TGTGCCAGCAGCTCTGTAGAGACCCAGTACTTC.

V is TRBV6-5 and J is TRBJ2-1, with no clear D. This CDR3 is 16 amino acids long. V lost 2 bases to trimming and J lost 11 bases, with 22 bases between them. Germline V gene data show CDR1 as MNHEY and CDR2 as SVGAGI. CDR3 loop: CASSYSGGGRKSQQFF. In nucleotides, the CDR3 is TGTGCCAGCAGTTACAGTGGCGGCGGACGGAAAAGCCAGCAGTTCTTC.

This sequence joins TRBV5-1 and TRBJ2-3; D is unresolved. Deletions cut 0 bases from V and 7 bases from J, with 18 bases between. The CDR3 sequence is 16 residues long. Germline assignment: CDR1 SGHRS and CDR2 YFSETQ. CDR3 sequence: CASSLGVMGPTHTQYF. In DNA, the CDR3 is TGCGCCAGCAGCTTGGGGGTGATGGGTCCAACACATACGCAGTATTTT.

The chain employs TRBV4-1 and TRBJ2-7; no reliable D call. Germline loops: CDR1 MGHRA, CDR2 YSYEKL. V dropped 4 bases and J dropped 1 base, with 14 bases sitting between them. The CDR3 loop spans 15 amino acids. The CDR3 reads CASSRDHTNSYEQYF. CDR3 DNA: TGCGCCAGCAGCCGCGACCATACGAATTCCTACGAGCAGTACTTC.

This clonotype has a count of ten or more. This rearrangement joins TRBV6-1 to TRBJ2-5, with D perhaps matching TRBD2 (6 bases). The germline V gene has CDR1 MNHNS and CDR2 SASEGT. V lost 6 bases to trimming and J lost 1 base, with 15 bases between them. The CDR3 extends over 15 amino acids. For the CDR3, the DNA is TGTGCCAGCAGGCTAGGAGCGGGCCTCCAAGAGACCCAGTACTTC. Translation gives CASRLGAGLQETQYF.

This clonotype has just a few counts. The genes are TRBV5-1 and TRBJ1-1, with unresolved D. The CDR3 length is 13 residues. The germline gives CDR1 SGHRS, CDR2 YFSETQ. Between the trimmed V and J ends, which lost 6 bases and 1 base, there was a span of 10 bases. CDR3 nucleotides: TGCGCCAGCACCCGGGCAGCGAACACTGAAGCTTTCTTT. Protein product: CASTRAANTEAFF.

Many counts were recorded for this clonotype. The chain carries TRBV2 and TRBJ2-7, with 8 bases that match TRBD1. The V gene end was trimmed by 6 bases and the J gene end by 1 base; junction bases not matched to a gene: 5. The CDR3 has 14 amino acids. Germline values: CDR1 SNHLY, CDR2 FYNNEI. The CDR3 region is CASSERQGSYEQYF. CDR3 DNA sequence: TGTGCCAGCAGCGAACGACAGGGGTCCTACGAGCAGTACTTC.

The chain carries TRBV10-3 and TRBJ2-7, with 8 bases identical to TRBD1. The CDR3 covers 16 residues. Per germline, CDR1 ENHRY and CDR2 SYGVKD. V gave up 3 bases and J gave up 2 bases; unmatched junction bases: 9. Here the CDR3 DNA reads TGTGCCATCAGTGATCGATTGGACAGGGAACCCTACGAGCAGTACTTC. Its protein product is CAISDRLDREPYEQYF.

The sample holds many counts of this clonotype. The rearrangement links TRBV5-1 to TRBJ1-5, with D perhaps matching TRBD1 (5 bases). Trimming left V 4 bases short and J 5 bases short, with 10 bases between. From germline, CDR1 is SGHRS and CDR2 YFSETQ. The CDR3 covers 13 residues. The CDR3 region has the DNA TGCGCCAGCAGCCCCGGGGCCGATCAGCCCCAGCATTTT. It encodes CASSPGADQPQHF.

This rearrangement joins TRBV7-9 to TRBJ2-7, with D perhaps given as TRBD1 or TRBD2 (5 bases each). Germline loops: CDR1 SEHNR, CDR2 FQNEAQ (reference sequence). Trimming removed 5 bases from V and 5 bases from J, with 22 bases in between. The CDR3 covers 16 residues. Here the CDR3 DNA reads TGTGCCAGCAGCACAGGCTATGAGGGGCGTTTCGACGAGCAGTACTTC. Its translation: CASSTGYEGRFDEQYF.

V usage is TRBV4-1 and J usage is TRBJ1-3; D is perhaps TRBD1 (6 bases). In germline, CDR1 is MGHRA, CDR2 YSYEKL. V was pared by 3 bases and J by 3 bases, with 21 bases between. The CDR3 extends over 18 amino acids. The CDR3 nucleotides are TGCGCCAGCAGCCAGGCGGGACATCAGTTCACCTTTGGAAACACCATATATTTT. Its protein is CASSQAGHQFTFGNTIYF.

The genes are TRBV12-3 or TRBV12-4 and TRBJ1-3; D might be TRBD1 (6 bases). CDR3 length equals 17 residues. V dropped 5 bases and J dropped 2 bases, with 19 bases sitting between them. CDR3 protein: CASSQSHRAMTGNTIYF. In nucleotides, the CDR3 is TGTGCCAGCAGTCAGTCTCACAGGGCGATGACTGGAAACACCATATATTTT.